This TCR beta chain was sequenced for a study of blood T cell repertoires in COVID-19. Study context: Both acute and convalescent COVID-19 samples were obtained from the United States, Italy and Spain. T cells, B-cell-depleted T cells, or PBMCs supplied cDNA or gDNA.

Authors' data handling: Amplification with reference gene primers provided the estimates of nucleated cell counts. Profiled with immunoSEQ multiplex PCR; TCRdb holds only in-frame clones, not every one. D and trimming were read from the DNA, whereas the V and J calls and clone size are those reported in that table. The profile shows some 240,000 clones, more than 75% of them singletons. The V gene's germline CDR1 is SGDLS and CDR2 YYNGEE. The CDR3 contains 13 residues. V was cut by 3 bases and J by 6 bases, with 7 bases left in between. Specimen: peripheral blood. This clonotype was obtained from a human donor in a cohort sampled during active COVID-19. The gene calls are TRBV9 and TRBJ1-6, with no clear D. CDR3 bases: TGTGCCAGCAGCGGGGCCATTAATTCACCCCTCCACTTT. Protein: CASSGAINSPLHF. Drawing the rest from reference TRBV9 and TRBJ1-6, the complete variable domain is DSGVTQTPKHLITATGQRVTLRCSPRSGDLSVYWYQQSLDQGLQFLIQYYNGEERAKGNILERFSAQQFPDLHSELNLSSLELGDSALYFCASSGAINSPLHFGNGTRLTVT.